The sequence of this T cell receptor (beta chain) was determined in a study of blood T cell repertoires in COVID-19. The sample holds one count of this clone. Trimming left V 2 bases short and J 5 bases short, with 12 bases between. Germline-derived CDR1 and CDR2 are KGHSH and LQKENI. The CDR3 covers 15 residues. Profiled with immunoSEQ multiplex PCR; TCRdb holds only in-frame clones, not every one. The data show under 250,000 clones, 88% seen once. This chain joins TRBV18 and TRBJ2-2; D gene uncertain. The sequencing input was peripheral blood. The receptor's source is an older man with acute or convalescent COVID-19. CDR3: CASSPIVVATGELFF. CDR3 DNA sequence: TGTGCCAGCTCACCAATCGTAGTAGCTACCGGGGAGCTGTTTTTT.